The entry below describes one T cell receptor beta chain. This CDR3 comprises 15 residues. Germline CDR1 is WSHSY and CDR2 is SAAADI. V was clipped by 6 bases and J by 4 bases; unmatched bases: 5. This specimen belongs to a study of blood T cell repertoires in COVID-19. In the source study's methods: It was from reference gene primer amplification that nucleated cell counts were estimated. Measured with immunoSEQ multiplex PCR; TCRdb has only the in-frame clones, and not every one. V and J calls and clone size follow that table, whereas D and trimming were derived from the DNA. Of over 200,000 clones in the sample, 88% were seen once.

The J gene is TRBJ2-1, the V gene TRBV10-2; 11 nucleotides agree with TRBD2. This sequence originates from a woman between 55 and 75 years old with acute or convalescent COVID-19. Sequenced input: peripheral blood. The CDR3 nucleotides are TGCGCCAGCAGGCCGACTAGCGGGATTTACAATGAGCAGTTCTTC. Translating gives CASRPTSGIYNEQFF.